Described below is a single TCR beta chain sequence and its context. Its specificity is unknown. This sample stems from a study of cytomegalovirus exposure and HLA in healthy donors. 13 Jbeta primers and 60 Vbeta primers were used for the PCR. Study processing details: Counted up in a later analysis, unique TCR beta chains came to about 80 million, with about 9.9 million shared. The repertoire was sequenced with immunoSEQ multiplex PCR; TCRdb's copy has only in-frame clones and lacks some. That table is the source of V, J and clone size, and D and trimming were worked out from the DNA. Of 100,000 to 150,000 clones in the sample, 70% to 85% are singletons; the top ten hold around 3.3%. From germline, CDR1 is SGHTS and CDR2 YDEGEE. The CDR3 sequence is 14 residues long. V trimming: 4 bases; J trimming: 4 bases; junction bases outside the gene matches: 4. Study-level points and caveats: It was shown in a later analysis that HLA-associated TCR beta chains were more clonally expanded than other, equally common chains. Sequences of the TCR beta chain were said to predict the HLA-A and HLA-B alleles of most subjects accurately. Cytomegalovirus association was assigned to approximately 160 TCR beta chains.

Specimen: PBMCs. The TCR sequence derives from a woman aged 50 to 60 in good health and CMV-seronegative. The gene calls are TRBV5-8 and TRBJ2-7, with 11 bases that match TRBD1. CDR3 coding DNA: TGTGCCAGCAGCAGAGGACAGGGGGCGTACGAGCAGTACTTC. It translates to CASSRGQGAYEQYF.